The next 27 T cell receptor beta chains were all read from a single sample in a study of blood T cells in healthy people across ages (dated by TCRdb to 2013 to 2016). Library construction relied on 5' RACE. The sequencer was an Illumina HiSeq 2500. A second PCR of about 6 to 11 cycles was performed with a sample-barcoded 5' primer and a J-beta primer mix. The public reads were run again by TCRdb, first through fastp at Q25 and then through MiXCR, and only productive beta chains were kept. Identical CDR3 proteins give one entry, which carries the most common genes and DNA. Here the sample has 600,000 or so distinct CDR3 sequences; 20% to 25% occur a single time. The biggest ten clones account for approximately 3.7% of the sample. Sequencing input: blood. These receptors all come from a man aged 65 to 79 in good health.

This clonotype occurred many times. The V gene is TRBV12-5, the J gene TRBJ2-1; 8 bases align to TRBD1. Trimming cost V 1 base and J 8 bases; bases outside gene matches: 7. CDR3 length: 15 amino acids. Germline-derived CDR1 and CDR2 are LGHNT and FRNRAP. The CDR3 sequence: CASGLGQGAGDEQFF. The CDR3 nucleotides read TGTGCTAGTGGTTTGGGTCAGGGGGCAGGCGATGAGCAGTTCTTC.

This chain connects TRBV20-1 to TRBJ1-1; TRBD1 agrees at 7 bases. V shed 6 bases and J 3 bases; nucleotides not matched to a gene: 7. The V gene's germline CDR1 is DFQATT and CDR2 SNEGSKA (reference sequence). This CDR3 contains 13 residues. CDR3 sequence: CSATPTGDTEAFF. In nucleotides, the CDR3 is TGCAGTGCCACACCAACAGGGGACACTGAAGCTTTCTTT.

This clonotype was picked up a small number of times. The chain is built from TRBV28 and TRBJ1-3; no firm D call. This CDR3 contains 15 residues. With 3 bases removed from V and 0 bases from J, the gap between germline ends came to 9 bases. CDR1 is MDHEN, CDR2 SYDVKM, per germline. For the CDR3, the DNA is TGTGCCAGCAGTTTCGGTCGGTTCTCTGGAAACACCATATATTTT. Protein sequence: CASSFGRFSGNTIYF.

This clonotype was seen only a few times. The rearrangement joins TRBV25-1 to TRBJ1-1; maybe TRBD1 (6 bases). The CDR3 contains 14 residues. The V end was cut by 6 bases, the J end by 6 bases, with 17 bases between. CDR1 is MGHDK, CDR2 SYGVNS, per germline. The CDR3 DNA is TGTGCCAGCAGGGGGGCAGGTGGGCCTGCTGAAGCTTTCTTT. This sequence encodes CASRGAGGPAEAFF.

J is TRBJ2-5 and V is TRBV5-1, with a possible D match to TRBD1 (5 bases). The V gene's germline CDR1 is SGHRS and CDR2 YFSETQ. V gave up 0 bases and J gave up 5 bases, with 17 bases separating them. This CDR3 has 16 residues. The CDR3 DNA reads as TGCGCCAGCAGCTTGGGGACGTCGAACAGGCCGGAGACCCAGTACTTC. Protein: CASSLGTSNRPETQYF.

In its sample, this clonotype was seen a few times. The V and J genes are TRBV18 and TRBJ1-1; 8 bases are shared with TRBD1. Germline trimming cut 3 bases from V and 4 bases from J; bases unmatched to any gene: 7. CDR3 length equals 15 residues. Per the germline V gene, CDR1 is KGHSH and CDR2 is LQKENI. CDR3 bases: TGTGCCAGCTCACCCGGACAGGGAATGAGCACTGAAGCTTTCTTT. The encoded protein is CASSPGQGMSTEAFF.

This chain uses TRBV28 with TRBJ1-1; D is uncertain. Per the germline V gene, CDR1 is MDHEN and CDR2 is SYDVKM. Trimming removed 2 bases at V and 3 bases at J, with 10 bases between. The CDR3 is 14 residues long. CDR3 coding DNA: TGTGCCAGCAGTTTACGGGAATTGTACACTGAAGCTTTCTTT. Translated: CASSLRELYTEAFF.

This clonotype was seen a few times. The genes are TRBV28 and TRBJ1-3, with TRBD1 matching over 8 bases. The ends lost 3 bases at V and 2 bases at J; junction bases unmatched: 3. Germline-derived CDR1 and CDR2 are MDHEN and SYDVKM. The CDR3 runs 15 residues. The CDR3 spells CASSFQGAPGNTIYF. CDR3 nucleotides: TGTGCCAGCAGTTTTCAGGGGGCACCTGGAAACACCATATATTTT.

The table lists this clonotype with many counts. The junction shows a germline mismatch at one end, possibly a read error. V is TRBV5-1 and J is TRBJ2-5; 7 bases are a match to TRBD1. Germline CDR1 is SGHRS and CDR2 is YFSETQ. The CDR3 runs 14 residues. This CDR3 reads CASSFGTVQETQYF. The CDR3 DNA follows: TGTGCCAGCAGCTTTGGGACAGTCCAAGAGACCCAGTACTTC.

The rearrangement joins TRBV27 to TRBJ2-1; D is unclear. The germline V gene encodes CDR1 MNHEY and CDR2 SMNVEV (reference sequence). The V and J ends lost 6 bases and 2 bases respectively, with 14 bases between them. This CDR3 has 15 residues. This CDR3 reads CASRAARATYNEQFF. The CDR3 coding sequence is TGTGCCAGCAGGGCGGCGCGCGCTACCTACAATGAGCAGTTCTTC.

This clonotype was recorded only once. The conserved closing phenylalanine or tryptophan is absent in this CDR3, likely reflecting a read error. The chain links TRBV12-3 or TRBV12-4 to TRBJ2-3, with TRBD1 identical over 12 bases. The CDR3 runs to 16 residues. CDR3: CASSPRDRGPTDAQYS. The CDR3 nucleotides are TGTGCCAGCAGCCCCCGGGACAGGGGGCCGACAGATGCGCAGTATTCT.

CDR3 in amino acids: CASSKQQGARTDTQYF. CDR3 DNA sequence: TGTGCCAGCTCAAAACAACAGGGGGCTCGCACAGATACGCAGTATTTT. The chain joins TRBV18 to TRBJ2-3; 9 bases fit TRBD1. The CDR3 is made up of 16 amino acids. The V segment lost 5 bases and the J segment 1 base; nucleotides outside the gene matches: 7. CDR1 is KGHSH and CDR2 is LQKENI in the germline V gene.

In the case of this clonotype: The junction and the germline gene differ at one end; a read error may be behind it. The genes are TRBV7-9 and TRBJ1-4, with D uncertain. The CDR3 has 14 residues. In germline, CDR1 is SEHNR, CDR2 FQNEAQ (reference sequence). This CDR3 is CASSVPRPNERLFF. The CDR3 coding sequence is TGTGCCAGCAGCGTCCCCCGCCCGAATGAAAGACTGTTTTTT.

The chain is built from TRBV29-1 and TRBJ2-3; 7 bases align to TRBD1. Trimming removed 6 bases from V and 5 bases from J; junction bases left unmatched: 14. The V gene's germline CDR1 is SQVTM and CDR2 ANQGSEA. This CDR3 region has 15 residues. The CDR3 nucleotides are TGCAGCGTGAAGTCCGGGACAGCCTCGGGAGATACGCAGTATTTT. This sequence encodes CSVKSGTASGDTQYF.

This clonotype was detected a few times. This rearrangement joins TRBV18 to TRBJ1-1; a weak D match, TRBD1 (6 bases). The germline V gene encodes CDR1 KGHSH and CDR2 LQKENI. The V and J ends lost 3 bases and 6 bases respectively, with 11 bases between them. The CDR3 has 13 residues. The CDR3 DNA sequence: TGTGCCAGCTCACCGGGGGGCTTGGCTGAAGCTTTCTTT. Its translation is CASSPGGLAEAFF.

This clonotype turned up a few times. The chain employs TRBV28 and TRBJ1-5; D is ambiguous. The CDR3 contains 13 residues. The V gene's germline CDR1 is MDHEN and CDR2 SYDVKM. Trimming removed 2 bases at V and 3 bases at J, with 5 bases between. The CDR3 DNA follows: TGTGCCAGCAGTTTACCAGCCAATCAGCCCCAGCATTTT. It codes for CASSLPANQPQHF. Full variable domain (missing parts from reference TRBV28 and TRBJ1-5): DVKVTQSSRYLVKRTGEKVFLECVQDMDHENMFWYRQDPGLGLRLIYFSYDVKMKEKGDIPEGYSVSREKKERFSLILESASTNQTSMYLCASSLPANQPQHFGDGTRLSIL.

This clonotype was found a few times. This sequence joins TRBV9 and TRBJ2-3, with 13 bases fitting TRBD2. The CDR3 contains 16 residues. V lost 4 bases to trimming and J lost 4 bases; unmatched junction nucleotides: 6. CDR1 is SGDLS and CDR2 is YYNGEE in the germline V gene. The CDR3 spells CASSFGTSGNADTQYF. CDR3 nucleotides: TGTGCCAGCAGCTTCGGGACTAGCGGGAACGCAGATACGCAGTATTTT.

This clonotype showed up just a few times. The junction departs from the called germline gene at one end, perhaps through a read error. The rearrangement links TRBV27 to TRBJ2-5, with no clear D. Gene TRBJ2-1 matches the end of the DNA better, so the J call may be wrong. The germline V gene encodes CDR1 MNHEY and CDR2 SMNVEV (reference sequence). The CDR3 length is 15 residues. The CDR3 DNA reads as TGTGCCAGCAGTTTATACGGGCGCGGTTACACTGAGCAGTTCTTC. Translation: CASSLYGRGYTEQFF.

The chain employs TRBV28 and TRBJ2-3; D ambiguous. The CDR3 consists of 13 residues. V shed 5 bases and J shed 5 bases, with 11 bases lying between them. The germline gives CDR1 MDHEN, CDR2 SYDVKM. The CDR3 nucleotides are TGTGCCAGCAGTCCGGACCCCCGAGATACGCAGTATTTT. This sequence encodes CASSPDPRDTQYF. The whole variable domain, remainder taken from reference TRBV28 and TRBJ2-3, is DVKVTQSSRYLVKRTGEKVFLECVQDMDHENMFWYRQDPGLGLRLIYFSYDVKMKEKGDIPEGYSVSREKKERFSLILESASTNQTSMYLCASSPDPRDTQYFGPGTRLTVL.

The genes are TRBV28 and TRBJ2-3, with D possibly TRBD2 on 6 matching bases. CDR1 is MDHEN and CDR2 is SYDVKM in the germline V gene. V was trimmed by 7 bases and J by 9 bases, leaving 26 bases between them. This CDR3 region has 16 residues. CDR3 sequence (DNA): TGTGCCAGCAATCCGATTGGCGGGGTCTTTTCTCAAACGCAGTATTTT. This encodes CASNPIGGVFSQTQYF.

This clonotype was seen a few times. V and J are TRBV7-9 and TRBJ1-5; no firm D call. CDR1 is SEHNR and CDR2 is FQNEAQ in the germline V gene (reference sequence). This CDR3 spans 13 amino acids. The V end lost 5 bases, the J end lost 4 bases, and 9 bases lay between the germline ends. The CDR3 spells CASSEGGNQPQHF. In DNA, the CDR3 is TGTGCCAGCAGCGAGGGCGGGAATCAGCCCCAGCATTTT.

The table lists this clonotype with many counts. The V gene is TRBV6-2 or TRBV6-3, the J gene TRBJ1-5; TRBD1 is a possible D gene (6 bases). The CDR3 loop spans 14 amino acids. Trimming removed 2 bases at V and 4 bases at J, with 9 bases between. CDR1 and CDR2 from the germline V gene are MNHEY and SVGEGT. CDR3: CASSYPDSNQPQHF. The CDR3 DNA is TGTGCCAGCAGTTACCCGGACAGTAATCAGCCCCAGCATTTT.

This clonotype came up many times. J is TRBJ2-7 and V is TRBV12-3 or TRBV12-4; 14 nucleotides line up with TRBD2. V was clipped by 1 base and J by 4 bases; unmatched bases: 3. This CDR3 has 16 amino acids. CDR3 in amino acids: CASSLVTSGRVYEQYF. DNA of the CDR3: TGTGCCAGCAGTTTAGTGACTAGCGGGAGGGTTTACGAGCAGTACTTC.

The gene calls are TRBV20-1 and TRBJ2-1; D remains ambiguous. Germline V gene data show CDR1 as DFQATT and CDR2 as SNEGSKA (reference sequence). V was cut by 3 bases and J by 8 bases, with 14 bases left in between. The CDR3 spans 13 residues. CDR3 sequence (DNA): TGCAGTGCTAGCCCGGGTCCCAACCATGAGCAGTTCTTC. This gives the protein CSASPGPNHEQFF.

V and J are TRBV6-1 and TRBJ1-6; 9 nucleotides agree with TRBD1. This CDR3 comprises 16 residues. Per the germline V gene, CDR1 is MNHNS and CDR2 is SASEGT. Trimming took 5 bases from V and 7 from J; bases not matched to a gene: 9. The CDR3 DNA reads as TGTGCCAGCAGTATAACGACAGGGGGGGAAAATTCACCCCTCCACTTT. This sequence encodes CASSITTGGENSPLHF.

This chain links TRBV9 with TRBJ1-2, with D possibly TRBD1 on 6 matching bases. This CDR3 region has 15 residues. Between the trimmed V and J ends, which lost 4 bases and 8 bases, there was a span of 21 bases. In germline, CDR1 is SGDLS, CDR2 YYNGEE. The CDR3 DNA reads TGTGCCAGCAGCCCCCAGCAGGGGCCAGTTGGGGGCTACACCTTC. Protein sequence: CASSPQQGPVGGYTF.

This chain uses TRBV7-6 with TRBJ2-3; D call uncertain. Trimming pared 0 bases from V and 4 bases from J, leaving 5 bases between. CDR3 length equals 13 residues. Germline CDR1 SGHVS, CDR2 FNYEAQ. The CDR3 is CASSLAVADTQYF. CDR3 DNA: TGTGCCAGCAGCTTAGCGGTGGCAGATACGCAGTATTTT.